The next 8 T cell receptor beta chains were all read from a single sample in a study of regulatory T cells in long-lasting Graves disease. Time point defined: newly diagnosed GD, antithyroid drugs for less than 3 months. RNA isolated from PBMCs was used to make the TCR library. In building TCR beta libraries, iRepertoire HTBI primers were used together with Arm-PCR of CDR3 regions. MiXCR, run by TCRdb on the multiplex PCR reads, gives a single entry per CDR3 protein. The profile covers 350,000 to 550,000 distinct CDR3 sequences, with 16% appearing a single time and around a quarter taken by the ten largest. These data were likewise used in another study, on T cells in Graves' hyperthyroidism and ophthalmopathy.

Sample: peripheral blood mononuclear cells (PBMCs), taken at new diagnosis, from a patient treated with antithyroid drugs. The receptors originated from a woman aged 18-29 years with Graves disease.

This rearrangement joins TRBV12-3 or TRBV12-4 to TRBJ1-4; D is ambiguous. V gave up 3 bases and J gave up 3 bases, with 11 bases separating them. The CDR3 is 15 residues long. Written as DNA, the CDR3 is TGTGCCAGCAGTTTTAACTTCGGTGCTAATGAAAAACTGTTTTTT. This sequence encodes CASSFNFGANEKLFF.

The sample holds many counts of this clonotype. This chain uses TRBV30 with TRBJ1-2; TRBD1 matches 7 bases. Germline trimming cut 3 bases from V and 8 bases from J; bases unmatched to any gene: 6. This CDR3 has 12 amino acids. The V gene's germline CDR1 is GTSNPN and CDR2 SVGIG (reference sequence). The CDR3 loop reads CAWRGQSPGYTF. CDR3 sequence (DNA): TGTGCCTGGAGGGGACAGTCGCCGGGCTACACCTTC.

This chain links TRBV19 with TRBJ2-5; D is ambiguous. CDR1 is LNHDA, CDR2 SQIVND, per germline (reference sequence). V was shortened by 7 bases and J by 4 bases, with 13 bases between the two germline ends. The CDR3 is made up of 13 amino acids. The CDR3 region is CASNRLWGETQYF. CDR3 bases: TGTGCCAGTAATCGCCTTTGGGGAGAGACCCAGTACTTC. Together with reference TRBV19 and TRBJ2-5, the CDR3 gives the full variable domain: DGGITQSPKYLFRKEGQNVTLSCEQNLNHDAMYWYRQDPGQGLRLIYYSQIVNDFQKGDIAEGYSVSREKKESFPLTVTSAQKNPTAFYLCASNRLWGETQYFGPGTRLLVL.

This clonotype was seen more than once but under ten times. The rearrangement links TRBV14 to TRBJ1-6; 9 positions agree with TRBD1. The CDR3 runs to 18 residues. Germline V lookup: CDR1 SGHDN, CDR2 FVKESK. V lost 3 bases, J lost 1 base, and 7 bases stayed unmatched. CDR3 DNA: TGTGCCAGCAGCCAGCGGACAGGGGTTACTTCCTATAATTCACCCCTCCACTTT. It codes for CASSQRTGVTSYNSPLHF.

This clonotype occurred many times. The chain has TRBV27 and TRBJ1-1; no clear D gene. Germline lookup yields CDR1 MNHEY and CDR2 SMNVEV (reference sequence). V lost 3 bases and J 5 bases, leaving 16 bases between the germline ends. The CDR3 has 15 residues. The DNA of the CDR3 is TGTGCCAGCAGTTTCTACACTTCTAGGGAGACTGAAGCTTTCTTT. This encodes CASSFYTSRETEAFF.

This rearrangement joins TRBV27 to TRBJ2-7; 12 nucleotides agree with TRBD1. CDR3 size: 16 residues. CDR1 and CDR2 (germline): MNHEY, SMNVEV (reference sequence). The junction had 13 bases not matched to a gene; V was cut back by 6 bases and J by 7 bases. CDR3 sequence (DNA): TGTGCCAGCAGCCTACTCCCGGGACAGGGGGCTGGTGAGCAGTACTTC. It translates to CASSLLPGQGAGEQYF.

This clonotype showed up many times. V gene TRBV18 combines with J gene TRBJ2-3; 8 nucleotides match TRBD1. The CDR3 runs to 11 residues. J lost 10 bases, V lost 8 bases, and 5 bases had no gene match. Germline V gene data show CDR1 as KGHSH and CDR2 as LQKENI. CDR3 amino acids: CASAGQGSQYF. The CDR3 coding sequence is TGTGCCAGCGCTGGACAGGGATCGCAGTATTTT.

The sample holds many counts of this clonotype. The rearrangement links TRBV14 to TRBJ2-1; TRBD2 agrees at 8 bases. This CDR3 contains 16 residues. The germline V gene encodes CDR1 SGHDN and CDR2 FVKESK. V was pared by 2 bases and J by 7 bases, with 10 bases of the junction left unmatched. CDR3 DNA sequence: TGTGCCAGCAGCCAAACGCCGGGACTAGGTTCGAATGAGCAGTTCTTC. Translating it yields CASSQTPGLGSNEQFF. The variable domain in full, with the rest retrieved from reference TRBV14 and TRBJ2-1, is EAGVTQFPSHSVIEKGQTVTLRCDPISGHDNLYWYRRVMGKEIKFLLHFVKESKQDESGMPNNRFLAERTGGTYSTLKVQPAELEDSGVYFCASSQTPGLGSNEQFFGPGTRLTVL.